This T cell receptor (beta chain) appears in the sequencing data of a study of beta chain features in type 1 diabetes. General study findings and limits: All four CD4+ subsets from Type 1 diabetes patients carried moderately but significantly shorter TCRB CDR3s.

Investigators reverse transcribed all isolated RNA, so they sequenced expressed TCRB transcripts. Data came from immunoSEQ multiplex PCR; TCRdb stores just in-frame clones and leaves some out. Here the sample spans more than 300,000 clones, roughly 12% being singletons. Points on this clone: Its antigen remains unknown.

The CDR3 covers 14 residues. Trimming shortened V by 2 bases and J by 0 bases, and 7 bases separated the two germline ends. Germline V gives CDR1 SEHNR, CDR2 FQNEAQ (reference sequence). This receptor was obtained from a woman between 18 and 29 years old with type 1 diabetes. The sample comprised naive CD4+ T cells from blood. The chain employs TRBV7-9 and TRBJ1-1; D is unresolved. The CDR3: CASSLYGVNTEAFF. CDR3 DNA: TGTGCCAGCAGCTTATACGGAGTGAACACTGAAGCTTTCTTT.